This is a list of T cell receptor beta chains from one sample in a study of cytomegalovirus exposure and HLA in healthy donors. Method: immunoSEQ multiplex PCR; TCRdb's copy keeps in-frame clones and lacks some. The sample contains approximately 70,000 clones, 85% to 95% of which appear only once. The material sequenced was PBMCs. These receptors originate from a woman aged 18-29 years in good health and CMV-seropositive. CDR3s include the opening cysteine and the closing phenylalanine or tryptophan. D genes are given only for firm matches. Clone size is shown for a subset of rows, as once, few, many or a class of expanded clone.

d_call: .; j_call: TRBJ2-7; clone_size: .; v_call: TRBV2; cdr3_nt: TGTGCCACCTGGCCCCAGGACTCCTACGAGCAGTACTTC; cdr3_aa: CATWPQDSYEQYF
d_call: .; j_call: TRBJ1-3; clone_size: .; v_call: TRBV15; cdr3_nt: TGTGCCACCAGCAGCCCCAACCGAGACTCAGAGAATTTT; cdr3_aa: CATSSPNRDSENF
d_call: TRBD2; j_call: TRBJ2-5; clone_size: .; v_call: TRBV4-1; cdr3_nt: TGCGCCAGCAGCCAAAAAGGACTAGCGGACACCCAAGAGACCCAGTACTTC; cdr3_aa: CASSQKGLADTQETQYF
d_call: TRBD1; j_call: TRBJ2-5; clone_size: .; v_call: TRBV7-9; cdr3_nt: TGTGCCACTAAGTGGAGAGCGACAGGGCGCCTAGGAGGAGAGACCCAGTACTTC; cdr3_aa: CATKWRATGRLGGETQYF
d_call: TRBD1; j_call: TRBJ1-6; clone_size: .; v_call: TRBV6-5; cdr3_nt: TGTGCCAGCAAACGGGACAGGGGTAATTCACCCCTCCACTTT; cdr3_aa: CASKRDRGNSPLHF
d_call: .; j_call: TRBJ1-6; clone_size: few; v_call: TRBV6-5; cdr3_nt: TGTGCCAGCAGTTCTAGCAGGGGAGGGAATTCACCCCTCCACTTT; cdr3_aa: CASSSSRGGNSPLHF
d_call: TRBD2; j_call: TRBJ2-3; clone_size: .; v_call: TRBV5-1; cdr3_nt: TGCGCCAGCAGCTTGGGGCATGGCGGGGGGTCGGATACGCAGTATTTT; cdr3_aa: CASSLGHGGGSDTQYF
d_call: TRBD1; j_call: TRBJ1-5; clone_size: .; v_call: TRBV6-1; cdr3_nt: TGTGCCAGCAGTGAACGAACCACAGGGGGCGCGAATCAGCCCCAGCATTTT; cdr3_aa: CASSERTTGGANQPQHF
d_call: .; j_call: TRBJ2-3; clone_size: .; v_call: TRBV28; cdr3_nt: TGTGCCAGCAACCGACGCGGGAAGGGCACAGATACGCAGTATTTT; cdr3_aa: CASNRRGKGTDTQYF
d_call: .; j_call: TRBJ1-5; clone_size: .; v_call: TRBV5-1; cdr3_nt: TGCGCCAGCAGCCCTGGGGGCAGTCGTCAGCCCCAGCATTTT; cdr3_aa: CASSPGGSRQPQHF
d_call: .; j_call: TRBJ2-1; clone_size: .; v_call: TRBV6-6; cdr3_nt: TGTGCCAGCAGGGCTAATGAGCAGTTCTTC; cdr3_aa: CASRANEQFF
d_call: .; j_call: TRBJ1-1; clone_size: .; v_call: TRBV6-5; cdr3_nt: TGTGCCAGCAGTTACAGGGAGGAGGCTTTCTTT; cdr3_aa: CASSYREEAFF
d_call: .; j_call: TRBJ1-2; clone_size: .; v_call: TRBV5-1; cdr3_nt: TGCGCCAGCAGCTTGGAAGCAAGCTATGGCTACACCTTC; cdr3_aa: CASSLEASYGYTF
d_call: TRBD2; j_call: TRBJ2-1; clone_size: .; v_call: TRBV18; cdr3_nt: TGTGCCAGCTCACCACGGGCTAGCGGGGACAATGAGCAGTTCTTC; cdr3_aa: CASSPRASGDNEQFF
d_call: TRBD2; j_call: TRBJ2-1; clone_size: .; v_call: TRBV30; cdr3_nt: TGTGCCTGGAGTGTCCGCGGGAGTAGGGTCAATGAGCAGTTCTTC; cdr3_aa: CAWSVRGSRVNEQFF
d_call: .; j_call: TRBJ1-1; clone_size: .; v_call: TRBV18; cdr3_nt: TGTGCCAGCTCACCGCGGACATCGAACACTGAAGCTTTCTTT; cdr3_aa: CASSPRTSNTEAFF
d_call: TRBD2; j_call: TRBJ2-3; clone_size: .; v_call: TRBV28; cdr3_nt: TGTGCCAGCCTCGGGCTAGCGGGAGCAGATACGCAGTATTTT; cdr3_aa: CASLGLAGADTQYF
d_call: TRBD2; j_call: TRBJ2-3; clone_size: .; v_call: TRBV5-4; cdr3_nt: TGTGCCAGCGGCCCCAGCGGGGGGCTCTCTAGCACAGATACGCAGTATTTT; cdr3_aa: CASGPSGGLSSTDTQYF
d_call: TRBD2; j_call: TRBJ2-3; clone_size: .; v_call: TRBV5-1; cdr3_nt: TGCGCCAGCAGCCCCCTGGGGAGCGGGAGTAGGGATACGCAGTATTTT; cdr3_aa: CASSPLGSGSRDTQYF
d_call: .; j_call: TRBJ2-7; clone_size: .; v_call: TRBV5-1; cdr3_nt: TGCGCCAGCAGCATGGAGGGGTTCACCTACGAGCAGTACTTC; cdr3_aa: CASSMEGFTYEQYF
d_call: .; j_call: TRBJ1-1; clone_size: .; v_call: TRBV4-1; cdr3_nt: TGCGCCAGCAGCCAAGATAATACAGGGTGGAACACTGAAGCTTTCTTT; cdr3_aa: CASSQDNTGWNTEAFF
d_call: .; j_call: TRBJ1-5; clone_size: .; v_call: TRBV5-3; cdr3_nt: TGTGCCAGAAGCTTTTTCGGGGGGGATCAGCCCCAGCATTTT; cdr3_aa: CARSFFGGDQPQHF
d_call: .; j_call: TRBJ1-1; clone_size: .; v_call: TRBV6-1; cdr3_nt: TGTGCCAGTTCACCCCAACAGGAGAACACTGAAGCTTTCTTT; cdr3_aa: CASSPQQENTEAFF
d_call: TRBD2; j_call: TRBJ2-1; clone_size: .; v_call: TRBV29-1; cdr3_nt: TGCAGCGTCGGAACTAGCGGGGGGGCAATCAGTGAGCAGTTCTTC; cdr3_aa: CSVGTSGGAISEQFF
d_call: .; j_call: TRBJ1-1; clone_size: .; v_call: TRBV14; cdr3_nt: TGTGCCAGCAGCCAAGGTTGGGGGACACCGAACACTGAAGCTTTCTTT; cdr3_aa: CASSQGWGTPNTEAFF
d_call: .; j_call: TRBJ1-1; clone_size: .; v_call: TRBV27; cdr3_nt: TGTGCCAGCAGTCTGACAGTACCCCCCACTGAAGCTTTCTTT; cdr3_aa: CASSLTVPPTEAFF
d_call: .; j_call: TRBJ1-1; clone_size: once; v_call: TRBV27; cdr3_nt: TGTGCCAGCAGTCTAAAACAGGGCAGCACTGAAGCTTTCTTT; cdr3_aa: CASSLKQGSTEAFF
d_call: TRBD1; j_call: TRBJ1-3; clone_size: .; v_call: TRBV7-2; cdr3_nt: TGTGCCAGCAGCTCCGGGACAGCAGGAAACACCATATATTTT; cdr3_aa: CASSSGTAGNTIYF
d_call: TRBD1; j_call: TRBJ1-2; clone_size: .; v_call: TRBV25-1; cdr3_nt: TGTGCCAGCAGGGGGACAGGGACTAGCTATGGCTACACCTTC; cdr3_aa: CASRGTGTSYGYTF
d_call: TRBD1; j_call: TRBJ1-2; clone_size: .; v_call: TRBV6-5; cdr3_nt: TGTGCCAGCAGTTACTCCCCAAGACAGGGAGGATCTGGCTACACCTTC; cdr3_aa: CASSYSPRQGGSGYTF
d_call: .; j_call: TRBJ1-5; clone_size: .; v_call: TRBV6-5; cdr3_nt: TGTGCCAGCAGCGACCCGGAGGGGCATCAGCCCCAGCATTTT; cdr3_aa: CASSDPEGHQPQHF
d_call: .; j_call: TRBJ2-3; clone_size: .; v_call: TRBV5-1; cdr3_nt: TGCGCCAGCAGCTTGGTTATGGATACGCAGTATTTT; cdr3_aa: CASSLVMDTQYF
d_call: TRBD1; j_call: TRBJ1-1; clone_size: .; v_call: TRBV29-1; cdr3_nt: TGCAGCGTTGAAGAATCCGCCAACAGGGGACGGAACACTGAAGCTTTCTTT; cdr3_aa: CSVEESANRGRNTEAFF
d_call: TRBD2; j_call: TRBJ2-5; clone_size: .; v_call: TRBV18; cdr3_nt: TGTGCCAGCTCACCTAGCGGGAGTAAGACCCAGTACTTC; cdr3_aa: CASSPSGSKTQYF
d_call: .; j_call: TRBJ2-2; clone_size: .; v_call: TRBV5-6; cdr3_nt: TGTGCCAGCAGATTCACGAACACCGGGGAGCTGTTTTTT; cdr3_aa: CASRFTNTGELFF
d_call: TRBD2; j_call: TRBJ2-7; clone_size: .; v_call: TRBV18; cdr3_nt: TGTGCCAGCTCATCCGGGACTAGCGGGAGAGTAGGCGAGCAGTACTTC; cdr3_aa: CASSSGTSGRVGEQYF
d_call: .; j_call: TRBJ1-1; clone_size: .; v_call: TRBV18; cdr3_nt: TGTGCCAGCTCACTTGGACATCTTAACACTGAAGCTTTCTTT; cdr3_aa: CASSLGHLNTEAFF
d_call: .; j_call: TRBJ1-4; clone_size: .; v_call: TRBV5-1; cdr3_nt: TGCGCCAGCAGCCCGGATGGGACAGAAAAACTGTTTTTT; cdr3_aa: CASSPDGTEKLFF
d_call: .; j_call: TRBJ2-3; clone_size: .; v_call: TRBV19; cdr3_nt: TGTGCCTGCGGAAGGAGGAGCATCACAGATACGCAGTATTTT; cdr3_aa: CACGRRSITDTQYF
d_call: .; j_call: TRBJ2-7; clone_size: .; v_call: TRBV5-1; cdr3_nt: TGCGCCAGCAGCTTAGGGACTGGGACCTACGAGCAGTACTTC; cdr3_aa: CASSLGTGTYEQYF
d_call: .; j_call: TRBJ1-1; clone_size: .; v_call: TRBV21-1; cdr3_nt: TGTGCCAGCCCGCTTCCCGTGGATGTCAGGCGGAACACTGAAGCTTTCTTT; cdr3_aa: CASPLPVDVRRNTEAFF